Included here is one T cell receptor (beta chain) sequence, with context. Its antigen is not identified. At one end the junction does not follow the germline gene, possibly because of a read error. Different DNA sequences within this sample yield the same CDR3. Per germline, CDR1 SGHTA and CDR2 FQGNSA. The CDR3 covers 15 residues. This sample is part of a study of somatic mutations in cytotoxic T cells in rheumatoid arthritis. Clones were read by immunoSEQ multiplex PCR, and TCRdb kept only the in-frame ones, dropping some. The sample shows 8,000 to 13,000 clones, 65% to 85% of them seen only once. Findings and limits, study-wide: Compared with age-matched healthy controls, rheumatoid arthritis patients did not differ significantly in CD8+ T-cell clonality.

The receptor was isolated from a woman in her 50s in good health. The V and J genes are TRBV7-2 and TRBJ1-3; 9 bases agree with TRBD1. Sequencing input: CD8+ T cells sorted from blood. The CDR3 protein is CASSRDRGTGNTIYF. In DNA form, the CDR3 reads TGCGCCAGCAGCCGCGACAGGGGGACTGGAAACACCATATATTTT.